This TCR beta chain was retrieved from a study of blood T cell repertoires in COVID-19. Study-wide context: Some COVID-19 samples were acute and others convalescent; all came from the United States, Italy and Spain. PBMCs, B-cell-depleted T cells, or T cells were the source of the cDNA or gDNA that made up the material.

Per the original data handling: Using reference gene primer amplification, nucleated cell counts were estimated. Some clones are missing from TCRdb's copy, which holds only in-frame ones; the method was immunoSEQ multiplex PCR. That table furnishes V, J and clone size, whereas the DNA furnished D and trimming. The table lists about 98,000 clones, about four fifths of them singletons. This CDR3 has 11 residues. Between the trimmed V and J ends, which lost 6 bases and 5 bases, there was a span of 5 bases. Germline loops: CDR1 PRHDT, CDR2 FYEKMQ (reference sequence). This rearrangement joins TRBV13 to TRBJ1-3; D not certain. The source is a man in his forties with active or convalescent COVID-19. Source material: peripheral blood. CDR3 nucleotides: TGTGCCAGCAGGAGGAGAAACACCATATATTTT. It codes for CASRRRNTIYF.